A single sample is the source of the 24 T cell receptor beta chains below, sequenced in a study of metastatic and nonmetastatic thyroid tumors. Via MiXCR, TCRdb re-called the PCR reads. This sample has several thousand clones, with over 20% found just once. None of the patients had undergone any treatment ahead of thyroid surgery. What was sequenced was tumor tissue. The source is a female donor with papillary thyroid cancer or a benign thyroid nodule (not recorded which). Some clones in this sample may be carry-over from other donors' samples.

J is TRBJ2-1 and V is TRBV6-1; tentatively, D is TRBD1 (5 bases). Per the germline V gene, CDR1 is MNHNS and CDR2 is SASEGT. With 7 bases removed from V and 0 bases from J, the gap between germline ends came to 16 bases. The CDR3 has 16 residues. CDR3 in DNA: TGTGCCAGCATTCGAGCCTACAGGTACTCCTACAATGAGCAGTTCTTC. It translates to CASIRAYRYSYNEQFF.

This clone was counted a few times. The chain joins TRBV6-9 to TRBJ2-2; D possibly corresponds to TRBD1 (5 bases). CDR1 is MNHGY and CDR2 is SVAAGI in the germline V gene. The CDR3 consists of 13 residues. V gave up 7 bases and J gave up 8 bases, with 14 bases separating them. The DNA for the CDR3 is TGTGCCAGCACCACCCTTGGACAAGGGGAGCTGTTTTTT. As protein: CASTTLGQGELFF.

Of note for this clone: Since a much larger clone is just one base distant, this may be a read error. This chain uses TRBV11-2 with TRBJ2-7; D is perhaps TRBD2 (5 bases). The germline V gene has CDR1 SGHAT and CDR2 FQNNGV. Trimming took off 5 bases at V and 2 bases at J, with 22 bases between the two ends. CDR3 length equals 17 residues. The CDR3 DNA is TGTGCCAGCAGCAGTTCCAACCCTCTAGGGAGCACCTACGAGCAGTACTTC. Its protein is CASSSSNPLGSTYEQYF.

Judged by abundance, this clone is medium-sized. The CDR3 loop reads CASSYSAFAGQDREQYF. Here the CDR3 DNA reads TGTGCCAGCAGTTACTCGGCGTTTGCGGGACAGGACCGCGAGCAGTACTTC. This chain connects TRBV6-5 to TRBJ2-7; TRBD1 agrees at 8 bases. V was clipped by 0 bases and J by 6 bases; unmatched bases: 13. Germline values: CDR1 MNHEY, CDR2 SVGAGI. CDR3 length equals 17 residues.

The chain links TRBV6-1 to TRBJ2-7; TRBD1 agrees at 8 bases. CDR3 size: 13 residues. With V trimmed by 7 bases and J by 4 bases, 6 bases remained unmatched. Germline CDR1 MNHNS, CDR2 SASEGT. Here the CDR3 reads CASKVTGDYEQYF. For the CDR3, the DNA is TGTGCCAGCAAAGTGACAGGGGATTACGAGCAGTACTTC.

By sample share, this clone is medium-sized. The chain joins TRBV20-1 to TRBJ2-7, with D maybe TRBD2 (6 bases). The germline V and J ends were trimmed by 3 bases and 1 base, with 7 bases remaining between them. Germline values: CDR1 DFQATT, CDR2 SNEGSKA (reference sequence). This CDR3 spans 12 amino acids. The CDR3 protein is CSASGGSYEQYF. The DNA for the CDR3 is TGCAGTGCTAGCGGGGGTTCCTACGAGCAGTACTTC.

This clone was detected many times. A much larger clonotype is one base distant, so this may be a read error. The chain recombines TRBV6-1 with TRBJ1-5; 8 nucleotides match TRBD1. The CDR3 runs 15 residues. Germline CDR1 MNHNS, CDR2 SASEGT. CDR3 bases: TGTGCCAGCAGTGAAGTAGGGACAGGCGGACAGCCCCCGCATTTT. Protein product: CASSEVGTGGQPPHF.

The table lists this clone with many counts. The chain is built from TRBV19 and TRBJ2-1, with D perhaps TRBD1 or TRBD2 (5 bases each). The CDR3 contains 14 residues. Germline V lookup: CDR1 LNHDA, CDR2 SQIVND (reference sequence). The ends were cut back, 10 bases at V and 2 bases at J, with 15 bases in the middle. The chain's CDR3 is CATDRDGTYNEQFF. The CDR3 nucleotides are TGTGCCACAGACCGGGACGGTACCTACAATGAGCAGTTCTTC.

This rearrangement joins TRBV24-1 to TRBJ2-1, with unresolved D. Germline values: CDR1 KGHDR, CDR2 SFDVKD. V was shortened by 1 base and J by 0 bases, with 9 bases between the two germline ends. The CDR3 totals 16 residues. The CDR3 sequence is CATSDFEAGSYNEQFF. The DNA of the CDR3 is TGTGCCACCAGTGATTTTGAGGCAGGCTCCTACAATGAGCAGTTCTTC.

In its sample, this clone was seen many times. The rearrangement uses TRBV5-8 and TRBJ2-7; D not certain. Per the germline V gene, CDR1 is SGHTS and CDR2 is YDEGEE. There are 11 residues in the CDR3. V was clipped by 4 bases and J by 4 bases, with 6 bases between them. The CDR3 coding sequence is TGTGCCAGCAGCCGTGAATACGAGCAGTACTTC. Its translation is CASSREYEQYF.

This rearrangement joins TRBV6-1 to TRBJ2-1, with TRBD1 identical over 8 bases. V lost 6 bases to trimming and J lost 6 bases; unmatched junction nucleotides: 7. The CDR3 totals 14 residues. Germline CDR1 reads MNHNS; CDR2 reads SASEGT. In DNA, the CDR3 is TGTGCCAGCAGGAGGACAGGGAGTGTCAATGAGCAGTTCTTC. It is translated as CASRRTGSVNEQFF.

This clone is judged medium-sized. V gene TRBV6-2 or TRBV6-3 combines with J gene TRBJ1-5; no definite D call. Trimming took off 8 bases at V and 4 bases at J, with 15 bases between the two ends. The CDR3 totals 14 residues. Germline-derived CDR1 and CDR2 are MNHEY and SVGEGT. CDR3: CASGKMFRNQPQHF. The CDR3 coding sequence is TGTGCCAGCGGGAAGATGTTTCGGAATCAGCCCCAGCATTTT.

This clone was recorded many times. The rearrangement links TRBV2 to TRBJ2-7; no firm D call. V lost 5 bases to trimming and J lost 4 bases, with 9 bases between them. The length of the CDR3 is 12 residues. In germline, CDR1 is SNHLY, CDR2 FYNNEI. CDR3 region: CASSKTSYEQYF. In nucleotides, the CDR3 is TGTGCCAGCAGTAAAACAAGTTACGAGCAGTACTTC.

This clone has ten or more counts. The DNA of the CDR3 is TGTGCCAGCAGCTCATCGGAACTAGCGGGGGTGGAGACCCAGTACTTC. Protein product: CASSSSELAGVETQYF. The V gene is TRBV7-2, the J gene TRBJ2-5; the match to TRBD2 covers 11 bases. Germline V CDR1 and CDR2: SGHTA, FQGNSA. This CDR3 spans 16 amino acids. Trimming removed 4 bases from V and 5 bases from J; junction bases left unmatched: 9.

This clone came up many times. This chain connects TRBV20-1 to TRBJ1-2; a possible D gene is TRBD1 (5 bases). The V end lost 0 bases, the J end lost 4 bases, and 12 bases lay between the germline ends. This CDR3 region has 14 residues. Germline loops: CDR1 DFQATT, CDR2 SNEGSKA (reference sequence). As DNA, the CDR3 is TGCAGTGCTAGAGAGGGGGAACGGATCTATGGCTACACCTTC. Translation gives CSAREGERIYGYTF.

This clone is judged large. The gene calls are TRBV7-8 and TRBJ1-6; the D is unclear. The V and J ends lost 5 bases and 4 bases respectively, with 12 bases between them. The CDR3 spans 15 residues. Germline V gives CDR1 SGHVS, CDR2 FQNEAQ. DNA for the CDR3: TGTGCCAGCAGCCCCCGTTCTCTTTATAATTCACCCCTCCACTTT. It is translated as CASSPRSLYNSPLHF.

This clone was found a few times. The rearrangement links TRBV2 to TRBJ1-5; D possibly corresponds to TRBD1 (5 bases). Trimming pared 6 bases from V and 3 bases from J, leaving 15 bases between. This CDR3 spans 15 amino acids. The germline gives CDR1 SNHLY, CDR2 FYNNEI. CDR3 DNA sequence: TGTGCCAGCAGGCTCCCCCTGGGGGACAATCAGCCCCAGCATTTT. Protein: CASRLPLGDNQPQHF.

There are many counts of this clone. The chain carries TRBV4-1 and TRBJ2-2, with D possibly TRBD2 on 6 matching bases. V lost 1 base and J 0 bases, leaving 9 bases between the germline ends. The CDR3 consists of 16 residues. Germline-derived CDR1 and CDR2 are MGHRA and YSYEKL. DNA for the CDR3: TGCGCCAGCAGCCAAGGTGGAGGGACGAACACCGGGGAGCTGTTTTTT. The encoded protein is CASSQGGGTNTGELFF.

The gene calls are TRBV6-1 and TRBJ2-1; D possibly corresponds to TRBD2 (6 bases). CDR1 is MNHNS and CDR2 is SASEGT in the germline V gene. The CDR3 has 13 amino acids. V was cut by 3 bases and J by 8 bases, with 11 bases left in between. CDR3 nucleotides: TGTGCCAGCAGTGAGACCCCGGGGGATGAGCAGTTCTTC. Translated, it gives CASSETPGDEQFF.

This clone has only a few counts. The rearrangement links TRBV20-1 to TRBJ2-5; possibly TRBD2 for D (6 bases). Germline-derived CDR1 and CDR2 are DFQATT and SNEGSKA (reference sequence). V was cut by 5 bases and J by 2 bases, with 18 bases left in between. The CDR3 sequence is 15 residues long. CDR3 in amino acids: CSACQLSGRQETQYF. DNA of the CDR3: TGCAGTGCTTGCCAGTTGAGCGGGCGGCAAGAGACCCAGTACTTC.

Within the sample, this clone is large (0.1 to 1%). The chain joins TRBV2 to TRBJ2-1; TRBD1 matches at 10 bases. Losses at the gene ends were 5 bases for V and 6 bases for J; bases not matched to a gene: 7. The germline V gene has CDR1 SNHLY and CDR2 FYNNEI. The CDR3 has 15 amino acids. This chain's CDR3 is CASSFTGTGVNEQFF. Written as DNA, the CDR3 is TGTGCCAGCAGTTTTACCGGGACAGGGGTCAATGAGCAGTTCTTC.

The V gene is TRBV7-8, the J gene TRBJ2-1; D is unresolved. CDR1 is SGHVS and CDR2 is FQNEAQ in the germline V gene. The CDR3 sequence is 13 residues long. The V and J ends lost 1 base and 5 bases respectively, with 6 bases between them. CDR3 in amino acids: CASSLVRDNEQFF. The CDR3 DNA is TGTGCCAGCAGCTTAGTTCGGGACAATGAGCAGTTCTTC.

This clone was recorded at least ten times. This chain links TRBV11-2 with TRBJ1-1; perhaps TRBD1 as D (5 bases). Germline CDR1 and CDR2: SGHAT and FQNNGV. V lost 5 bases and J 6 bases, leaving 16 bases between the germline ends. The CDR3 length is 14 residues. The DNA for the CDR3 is TGTGCCAGCAGCCTCTTGGGGGAGGTTGCTGAAGCTTTCTTT. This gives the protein CASSLLGEVAEAFF.

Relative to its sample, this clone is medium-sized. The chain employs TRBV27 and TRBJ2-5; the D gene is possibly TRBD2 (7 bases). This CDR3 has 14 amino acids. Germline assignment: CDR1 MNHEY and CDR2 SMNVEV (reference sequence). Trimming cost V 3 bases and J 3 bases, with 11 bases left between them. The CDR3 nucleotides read TGTGCCAGCAGTTTTACAGGGAGGGAAGAGACCCAGTACTTC. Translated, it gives CASSFTGREETQYF.